A single sample gave rise to the 20 T cell receptor beta chains below, sequenced in a study of T cell responses to AZD1222 COVID-19 vaccine. Here immunoSEQ multiplex PCR was the method, and the copy in TCRdb shows in-frame clones only, minus some. In the table there are roughly 100,000 clones, 93% of which are singletons. Sequencing used peripheral blood, obtained on day 0 of AZD1222 vaccination. Receptors originate from an adult in good health.

The genes are TRBV4-1 and TRBJ2-2, with D uncertain. From germline, CDR1 is MGHRA and CDR2 YSYEKL. The CDR3 runs to 16 residues. V was clipped by 2 bases and J by 2 bases, with 12 bases between them. CDR3 DNA sequence: TGCGCCAGCAGCCAAACCCCTTGGTTCAACACCGGGGAGCTGTTTTTT. This codes for CASSQTPWFNTGELFF.

The chain employs TRBV7-8 and TRBJ2-1; TRBD2 aligns across 7 bases. Germline CDR1 reads SGHVS; CDR2 reads FQNEAQ. Trimming removed 5 bases from V and 9 bases from J; junction bases left unmatched: 16. This CDR3 spans 16 amino acids. Written as DNA, the CDR3 is TGTGCCAGCAGCCCAAGACCCCAGCGGGGCGGATCTGAGCAGTTCTTC. Residues: CASSPRPQRGGSEQFF.

The chain carries TRBV5-4 and TRBJ2-3; 9 bases are shared with TRBD2. Germline V gene sequence: CDR1 SGHNT, CDR2 YYREEE (reference sequence). Losses at the gene ends were 4 bases for V and 2 bases for J; bases not matched to a gene: 5. CDR3 length: 15 amino acids. The CDR3 nucleotides are TGTGCCAGCAGCCTAGCGGGACTCAACACAGATACGCAGTATTTT. This encodes CASSLAGLNTDTQYF.

This sequence joins TRBV5-1 and TRBJ2-3; D is ambiguous. The V gene's germline CDR1 is SGHRS and CDR2 YFSETQ. Trimming left V 4 bases short and J 0 bases short, with 9 bases between. The CDR3 has 14 residues. The CDR3 is CASSVGVSTDTQYF. CDR3 DNA: TGCGCCAGCAGCGTAGGTGTAAGCACAGATACGCAGTATTTT.

This clone appeared a single time. The rearrangement uses TRBV7-3 and TRBJ2-7; D might be TRBD2 (6 bases). Per germline, CDR1 SGHTA and CDR2 FQGTGA. The V gene lost 0 bases and the J gene lost 6 bases, with 12 bases spanning the gap. The CDR3 length is 14 residues. DNA of the CDR3: TGTGCCAGCAGCTTAACCCCCGGGGGTGGCGAGCAGTACTTC. It translates to CASSLTPGGGEQYF.

V is TRBV7-3 and J is TRBJ2-5; D is ambiguous. The V end lost 3 bases, the J end lost 1 base, and 12 bases lay between the germline ends. Germline CDR1 and CDR2: SGHTA and FQGTGA. This CDR3 spans 15 amino acids. The DNA for the CDR3 is TGTGCCAGCAGCTTCCGCCCCGGCCTCCAAGAGACCCAGTACTTC. This translates into CASSFRPGLQETQYF.

This chain uses TRBV30 with TRBJ2-1, with a weak D call TRBD2 (5 bases). There are 17 residues in the CDR3. Germline loops: CDR1 GTSNPN, CDR2 SVGIG (reference sequence). The V and J ends lost 5 bases and 6 bases respectively, with 26 bases between them. The CDR3 here is CAWANRFSVERFNEQFF. CDR3 in DNA: TGTGCCTGGGCAAACCGGTTTAGCGTCGAACGGTTCAATGAGCAGTTCTTC.

The chain employs TRBV10-3 and TRBJ2-1; 7 bases fit TRBD1. This CDR3 region has 13 residues. Germline V gives CDR1 ENHRY, CDR2 SYGVKD. V gave up 6 bases and J gave up 4 bases; unmatched junction bases: 3. The CDR3 DNA follows: TGTGCCATCAGAGGGACAGAATACAATGAGCAGTTCTTC. It yields the protein CAIRGTEYNEQFF.

The genes are TRBV24-1 and TRBJ2-3; D perhaps matches TRBD2 (7 bases). Germline loops: CDR1 KGHDR, CDR2 SFDVKD. This CDR3 contains 17 residues. V dropped 5 bases and J dropped 2 bases, with 19 bases sitting between them. For the CDR3, the DNA is TGTGCCACCAGTGGGGGGGGCCTAGCGGTGCCCACAGATACGCAGTATTTT. Translating gives CATSGGGLAVPTDTQYF.

This clone has a single count. This sequence joins TRBV10-3 and TRBJ2-3, with D tentatively TRBD1 (7 bases). The V and J ends lost 7 bases and 1 base respectively, with 12 bases between them. The CDR3 has 14 amino acids. The germline CDR1 and CDR2 sequences are ENHRY and SYGVKD. The CDR3 sequence is CAIKEGAGTDTQYF. In DNA, the CDR3 is TGTGCCATCAAGGAGGGGGCTGGCACAGATACGCAGTATTTT.

The table lists this clone with a few counts. The chain employs TRBV6-4 and TRBJ2-3, with D possibly called TRBD1 or TRBD2 (6 bases each). The length of the CDR3 is 15 residues. Deletions cut 3 bases from V and 1 base from J, with 11 bases between. Germline V lookup: CDR1 MRHNA, CDR2 SNTAGT. The CDR3 coding sequence is TGTGCCAGCAGTGAGGGGGCTAGCGGCACAGATACGCAGTATTTT. Translated, it gives CASSEGASGTDTQYF.

The chain has TRBV20-1 and TRBJ2-1; D might be TRBD2 (6 bases). V was clipped by 3 bases and J by 10 bases, with 19 bases between them. Germline CDR1 DFQATT, CDR2 SNEGSKA (reference sequence). CDR3 length: 14 residues. The CDR3 region is CSASAGSGPREQFF. In DNA form, the CDR3 reads TGCAGTGCTAGTGCCGGGAGTGGTCCCCGGGAGCAGTTCTTC.

The chain is built from TRBV6-1 and TRBJ2-1; D remains ambiguous. Between the trimmed V and J ends, which lost 1 base and 8 bases, there was a span of 12 bases. The CDR3 is 14 amino acids. CDR1 is MNHNS and CDR2 is SASEGT in the germline V gene. For the CDR3, the DNA is TGTGCCAGCAGTGAAGAAAAAACGCTCGATGAGCAGTTCTTC. This gives the protein CASSEEKTLDEQFF.

The chain has TRBV2 and TRBJ2-3; D may match TRBD1 or TRBD2 (5 bases each). V was shortened by 11 bases and J by 3 bases, with 15 bases between the two germline ends. This CDR3 region has 13 residues. Germline CDR1 is SNHLY and CDR2 is FYNNEI. CDR3 DNA sequence: TGTGCCTCTAACAGGTGGGGGACAGATACGCAGTATTTT. It translates to CASNRWGTDTQYF.

This clone occurred once. The chain links TRBV7-3 to TRBJ2-1; possibly TRBD2 for D (5 bases). Per germline, CDR1 SGHTA and CDR2 FQGTGA. Trimming stripped 5 bases from V and 2 bases from J, with 13 bases between. The length of the CDR3 is 15 residues. The CDR3 sequence is CASSPGFEAYNEQFF. Here the CDR3 DNA reads TGTGCCAGCAGCCCGGGGTTTGAAGCCTACAATGAGCAGTTCTTC.

The rearrangement uses TRBV25-1 and TRBJ1-2, with D uncertain. The CDR3 is 10 residues long. The germline V and J ends were trimmed by 4 bases and 6 bases, with 3 bases remaining between them. Germline-derived CDR1 and CDR2 are MGHDK and SYGVNS. The chain's CDR3 is CASSGHGYTF. Written as DNA, the CDR3 is TGTGCCAGCAGTGGTCATGGCTACACCTTC.

In this sample, this clone turned up a few times. This rearrangement joins TRBV7-2 to TRBJ2-3; D is perhaps TRBD1 or TRBD2 (6 bases each). Trimming took 3 bases from V and 0 from J, leaving 13 bases between them. From germline, CDR1 is SGHTA and CDR2 FQGNSA. The CDR3 spans 16 residues. CDR3 residues: CASSFRGPLSTDTQYF. The CDR3 DNA reads TGTGCCAGCAGCTTTCGGGGGCCCCTGAGCACAGATACGCAGTATTTT.

Only a few counts were recorded for this clone. The junction differs from germline at one of its ends, possibly a read error. This chain uses TRBV6-1 with TRBJ1-2; D not certain. The CDR3 is made up of 12 amino acids. Germline CDR1 is MNHNS and CDR2 is SASEGT. The CDR3 region is CASSEGNYGYTF. CDR3 sequence (DNA): TGTGCCAGCAGCGAAGGAAACTATGGCTACACCTTC.

This rearrangement joins TRBV6-1 to TRBJ1-5, with D possibly TRBD1 on 6 matching bases. This CDR3 is built from 17 residues. V was pared by 1 base and J by 7 bases, with 20 bases between. Germline CDR1 is MNHNS and CDR2 is SASEGT. CDR3 nucleotide sequence: TGTGCCAGCAGTGAAGTTCAGGGGACCCTAGGTAGCCAGCCCCAGCATTTT. Translated: CASSEVQGTLGSQPQHF.

The CDR3 sequence: CAWTRQGEAFF. CDR3 DNA sequence: TGTGCCTGGACCCGGCAGGGCGAAGCTTTCTTT. The gene calls are TRBV30 and TRBJ1-1; tentatively, D is TRBD1 (5 bases). Deletions cut 4 bases from V and 8 bases from J, with 11 bases between. Per germline, CDR1 GTSNPN and CDR2 SVGIG (reference sequence). CDR3 length: 11 residues.